This T cell receptor (beta chain) comes out of a study of shared clonotypes between healthy human individuals. Every one of the donors was a Caucasian adult that lived in Nashville, Tennessee. Sequenced by immunoSEQ multiplex PCR; TCRdb stores in-frame clones only, minus some. The sample has approximately 110,000 clones, 55% to 80% seen once. This clone occurred once. The origin of this receptor is a woman in her thirties in good health. The sample comprised memory CD8+ T cells sorted from blood. Subset specified: CD45RO+ cells pooled with CCR7-negative TemRA cells.

CDR3 DNA sequence: TGTGCCAGTAGTATTTCAGCGGGACACTACGAGCAGTACTTC. This encodes CASSISAGHYEQYF. V and J are TRBV19 and TRBJ2-5; TRBD2 might be the D (7 bases). The J call may be wrong; the DNA end is better matched by TRBJ2-7. The CDR3 contains 14 residues. Germline CDR1 is LNHDA and CDR2 is SQIVND (reference sequence).